This T cell receptor (beta chain) was profiled in a study of T-cell reconstitution after alpha-beta-depleted transplantation in children. Unique molecular identifiers tagged the TCRbeta library. TCRdb analysed the PCR reads with MiXCR anew, one entry per CDR3 protein. The sample gives nearly 200,000 distinct CDR3 sequences, 5% to 6.5% of which show up once; roughly 4.7% is in the top ten. Looked up from germline, CDR1 is SEHNR and CDR2 is FQNEAQ (reference sequence). The CDR3 is 12 residues long. The V gene lost 4 bases and the J gene lost 5 bases, with 8 bases spanning the gap. This clonotype has ten or more counts.

This sequence originates from a girl less than two years old with combined immunodeficiency, due to receive a stem cell transplant. This material consisted of PBMCs, taken before TCRalphabeta/CD19-depleted stem cell transplant. V is TRBV7-9 and J is TRBJ1-1; perhaps TRBD1 as D (5 bases). As DNA, the CDR3 is TGTGCCAGCAGCTCCAGGGAGACTGAAGCTTTCTTT. Translating gives CASSSRETEAFF.